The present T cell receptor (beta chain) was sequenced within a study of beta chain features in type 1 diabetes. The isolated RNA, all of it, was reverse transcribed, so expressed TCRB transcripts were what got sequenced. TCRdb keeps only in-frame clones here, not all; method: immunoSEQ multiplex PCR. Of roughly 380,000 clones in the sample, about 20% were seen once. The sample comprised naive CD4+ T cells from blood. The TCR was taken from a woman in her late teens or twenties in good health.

The CDR3 reads CASSLASVAGAREQFF. DNA for the CDR3: TGCGCCAGCAGCTTGGCGTCGGTAGCGGGAGCAAGAGAGCAGTTCTTC. This chain uses TRBV5-1 with TRBJ2-1, with TRBD2 identical over 9 bases. The V and J ends lost 0 bases and 10 bases, in that order; junction bases with no gene match: 11. Germline V gives CDR1 SGHRS, CDR2 YFSETQ. The CDR3 consists of 16 residues.